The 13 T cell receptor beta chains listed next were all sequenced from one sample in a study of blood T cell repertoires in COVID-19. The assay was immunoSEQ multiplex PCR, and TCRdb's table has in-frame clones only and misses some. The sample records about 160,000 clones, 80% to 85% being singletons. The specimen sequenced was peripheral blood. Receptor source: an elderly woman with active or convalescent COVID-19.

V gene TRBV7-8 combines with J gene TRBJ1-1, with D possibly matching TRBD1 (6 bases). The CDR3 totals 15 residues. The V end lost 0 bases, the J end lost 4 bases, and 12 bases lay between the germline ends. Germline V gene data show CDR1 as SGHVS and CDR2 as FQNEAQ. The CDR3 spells CASSLAKQGSTEAFF. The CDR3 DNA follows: TGTGCCAGCAGCTTAGCGAAACAGGGTTCCACTGAAGCTTTCTTT.

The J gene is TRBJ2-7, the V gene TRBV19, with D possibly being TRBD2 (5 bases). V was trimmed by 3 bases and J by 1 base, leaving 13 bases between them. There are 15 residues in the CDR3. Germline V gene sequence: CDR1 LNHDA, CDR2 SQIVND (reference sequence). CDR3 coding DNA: TGTGCCAGTAGTATTTCGGCTGGCGGGTCCTACGAGCAGTACTTC. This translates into CASSISAGGSYEQYF.

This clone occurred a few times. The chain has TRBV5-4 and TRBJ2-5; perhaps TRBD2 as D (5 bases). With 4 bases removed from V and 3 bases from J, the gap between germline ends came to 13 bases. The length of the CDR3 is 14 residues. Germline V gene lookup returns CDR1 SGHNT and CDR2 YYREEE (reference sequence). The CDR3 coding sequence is TGTGCCAGCAGCCTCGGACTGGAAAAAGAGACCCAGTACTTC. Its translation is CASSLGLEKETQYF. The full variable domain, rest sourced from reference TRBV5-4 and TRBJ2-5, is ETGVTQSPTHLIKTRGQQVTLRCSSQSGHNTVSWYQQALGQGPQFIFQYYREEENGRGNFPPRFSGLQFPNYSSELNVNALELDDSALYLCASSLGLEKETQYFGPGTRLLVL.

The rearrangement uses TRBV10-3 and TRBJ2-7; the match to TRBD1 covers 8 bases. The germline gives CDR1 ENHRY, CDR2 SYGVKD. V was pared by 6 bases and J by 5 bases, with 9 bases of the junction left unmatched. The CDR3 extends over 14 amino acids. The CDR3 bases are TGTGCCATCAGCCTAGACAGGGGTTCGGACGAGCAGTACTTC. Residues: CAISLDRGSDEQYF.

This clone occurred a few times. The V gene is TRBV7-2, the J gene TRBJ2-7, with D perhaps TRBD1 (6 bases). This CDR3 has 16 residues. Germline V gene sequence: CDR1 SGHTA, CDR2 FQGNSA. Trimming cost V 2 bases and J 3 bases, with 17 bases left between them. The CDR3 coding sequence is TGTGCCAGCAGCTTATCTTCCGGAACAGGGAACTACGAGCAGTACTTC. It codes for CASSLSSGTGNYEQYF.

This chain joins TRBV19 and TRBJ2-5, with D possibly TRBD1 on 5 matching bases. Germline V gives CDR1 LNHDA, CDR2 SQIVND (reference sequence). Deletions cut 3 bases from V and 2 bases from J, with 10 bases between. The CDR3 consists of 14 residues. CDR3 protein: CASSIRQIQETQYF. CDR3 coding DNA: TGTGCCAGTAGTATTCGACAGATTCAAGAGACCCAGTACTTC.

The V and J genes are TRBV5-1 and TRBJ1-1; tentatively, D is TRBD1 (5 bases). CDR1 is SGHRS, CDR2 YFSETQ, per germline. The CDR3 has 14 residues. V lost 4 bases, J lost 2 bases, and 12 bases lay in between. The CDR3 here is CASSIVDSNTEAFF. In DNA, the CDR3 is TGCGCCAGCAGCATAGTCGACAGTAACACTGAAGCTTTCTTT.

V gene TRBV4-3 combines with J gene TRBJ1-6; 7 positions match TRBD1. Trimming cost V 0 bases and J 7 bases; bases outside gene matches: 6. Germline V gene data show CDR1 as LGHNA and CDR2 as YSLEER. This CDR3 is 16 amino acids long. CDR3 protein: CASSQELAQGNSPLHF. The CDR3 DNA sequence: TGCGCCAGCAGCCAAGAGTTAGCACAGGGGAATTCACCCCTCCACTTT.

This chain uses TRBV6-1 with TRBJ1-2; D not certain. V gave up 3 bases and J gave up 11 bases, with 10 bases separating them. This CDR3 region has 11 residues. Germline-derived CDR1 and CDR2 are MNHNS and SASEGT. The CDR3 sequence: CASSDPGLYTF. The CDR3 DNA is TGTGCCAGCAGTGACCCAGGCCTTTACACCTTC.

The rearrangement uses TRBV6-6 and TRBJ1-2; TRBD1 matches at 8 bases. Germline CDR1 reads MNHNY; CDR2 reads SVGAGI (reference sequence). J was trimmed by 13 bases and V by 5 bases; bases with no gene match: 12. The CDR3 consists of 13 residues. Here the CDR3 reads CASSKPGQVYSTF. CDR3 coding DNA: TGTGCCAGCAGTAAGCCGGGACAGGTTTATTCCACCTTC.

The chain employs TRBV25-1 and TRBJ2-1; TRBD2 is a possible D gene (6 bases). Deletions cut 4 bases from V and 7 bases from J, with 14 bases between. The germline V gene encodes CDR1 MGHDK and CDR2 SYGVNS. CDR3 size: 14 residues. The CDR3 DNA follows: TGTGCCAGCAGTGGGGGACTGCCATTGAATGAGCAGTTCTTC. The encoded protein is CASSGGLPLNEQFF.

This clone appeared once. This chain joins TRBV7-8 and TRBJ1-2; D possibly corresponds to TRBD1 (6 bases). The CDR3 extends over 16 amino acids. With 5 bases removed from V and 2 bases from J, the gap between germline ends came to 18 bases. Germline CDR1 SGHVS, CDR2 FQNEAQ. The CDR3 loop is CASSPLGRGSNYGYTF. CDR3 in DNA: TGTGCCAGCAGCCCGCTGGGGAGGGGGTCCAACTATGGCTACACCTTC. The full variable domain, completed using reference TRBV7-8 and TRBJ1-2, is GAGVSQSPRYKVAKRGQDVALRCDPISGHVSLFWYQQALGQGPEFLTYFQNEAQLDKSGLPSDRFFAERPEGSVSTLKIQRTQQEDSAVYLCASSPLGRGSNYGYTFGSGTRLTVV.

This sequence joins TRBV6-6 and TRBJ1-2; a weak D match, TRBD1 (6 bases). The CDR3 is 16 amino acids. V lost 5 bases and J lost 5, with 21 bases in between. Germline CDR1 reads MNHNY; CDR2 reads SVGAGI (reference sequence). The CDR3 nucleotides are TGTGCCAGCAGTCGGCAAATTCAGGGGCCCCTTTATGGCTACACCTTC. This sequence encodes CASSRQIQGPLYGYTF.